These T cell receptor beta chains were read from a single sample in a study of blood T cell repertoires in COVID-19. Measured with immunoSEQ multiplex PCR; TCRdb has only the in-frame clones, and not every one. The sample carries approximately 270,000 clones, just over 85% recorded once. Sequenced input: PBMCs or T cells enriched from blood (not recorded which). The receptors come from a man aged 35 to 55 who had recovered from COVID-19. Each CDR3 is given with its conserved first and last residue. Fields, in order: V gene, CDR3 length, J gene, D gene, clone size, CDR3 DNA, CDR3 protein. The D gene is left open where the match is weak. Expanded clones are given a class, and other clones once, few, many or no size at all.

>TRBV2|16|TRBJ2-5|.|.
TGTGCCAGCGGAACCGGGAACAACCCCTCTAGAGAGACCCAGTACTTC
CASGTGNNPSRETQYF
>TRBV27|14|TRBJ1-5|.|.
TGTGCCAGCCCCGGGCAGGGAAGCAATCAGCCCCAGCATTTT
CASPGQGSNQPQHF
>TRBV11-3|14|TRBJ2-3|.|.
TGTGCCAGCAGCTTAGACGGTGCGGAAGATACGCAGTATTTT
CASSLDGAEDTQYF
>TRBV4-1|14|TRBJ2-1|.|.
TGCGCCAGCAGCGCGGCCGGGGAAATGAATGAGCAGTTCTTC
CASSAAGEMNEQFF
>TRBV9|15|TRBJ2-3|.|once
TGTGCCAGCAGCGTAGTAGGGGTGGGCACAGATACGCAGTATTTT
CASSVVGVGTDTQYF
>TRBV18|12|TRBJ1-2|.|once
TGTGCCAGCTCACCAGACACCTATGGCTACACCTTC
CASSPDTYGYTF
>TRBV24-1|15|TRBJ2-7|.|.
TGTGCCACCAGTGATTCAGACCCGGGGGTCTACGAGCAGTACTTC
CATSDSDPGVYEQYF
>TRBV30|14|TRBJ2-7|TRBD2|.
TGTGCCTGGAGAACTAGCGGGTCTTCCTACGAGCAGTACTTC
CAWRTSGSSYEQYF
>TRBV7-2|16|TRBJ1-2|.|.
TGTGCCAGCAGCCTAACGCCTCCAGGGGTCACGGGGGGCTACACCTTC
CASSLTPPGVTGGYTF
>TRBV5-6|14|TRBJ2-2|TRBD2|.
TGTGCCAGCAGGACTAGCGGGAACACCGGGGAGCTGTTTTTT
CASRTSGNTGELFF
>TRBV6-2/TRBV6-3|17|TRBJ2-2|.|.
TGTGCCAGCAGCGGTATCCCCATCGGAGCGAACACCGGGGAGCTGTTTTTT
CASSGIPIGANTGELFF
>TRBV5-4|16|TRBJ2-1|TRBD1|.
TGTGCCAGCAGAAAGGAAGTGGGACAGGACAGCAATGAGCAGTTCTTC
CASRKEVGQDSNEQFF
>TRBV27|16|TRBJ2-5|TRBD2|.
TGTGCCAGCAGTTCCCTAGCGGGAGAGGTTCGAGAGACCCAGTACTTC
CASSSLAGEVRETQYF
>TRBV27|14|TRBJ1-2|TRBD1|.
TGTGCCAGCAGTACGACAGGGACTAACTATGGCTACACCTTC
CASSTTGTNYGYTF
>TRBV6-4|14|TRBJ2-1|TRBD1|.
TGTGCCAGCAGTGATCTCCCCGGACAGGCTCGGCAGTTCTTC
CASSDLPGQARQFF
>TRBV11-2|14|TRBJ2-5|.|.
TGTGCCAGCAGCCGGGAGAGGTTACAAGAGACCCAGTACTTC
CASSRERLQETQYF
>TRBV5-1|17|TRBJ2-1|TRBD2|.
TGCGCCAGCAGCTTGGGGACTCTAGCGGGGGGGCGTAATGAGCAGTTCTTC
CASSLGTLAGGRNEQFF
>TRBV5-1|15|TRBJ2-2|TRBD2|.
TGCGCCAGCAGCTTAGCTAGCGGGAACACCGGGGAGCTGTTTTTT
CASSLASGNTGELFF
>TRBV29-1|13|TRBJ1-1|TRBD1|.
TGCAGCGGAAGCGGACAGGGGGGTTTTGAAGCTTTCTTT
CSGSGQGGFEAFF
>TRBV6-5|14|TRBJ1-2|.|.
TGTGCCAGCAGTCCGGACAGAAGCCCCTATGGCTACACCTTC
CASSPDRSPYGYTF
>TRBV7-3|13|TRBJ1-1|.|.
TGTGCCAGCAGCCCCCTGGAGGCCAGTGAAGCTTTCTTT
CASSPLEASEAFF
>TRBV18|11|TRBJ1-1|.|.
TGTGCCAGCTCACTCAGGGGTTCGGCTTTCTTT
CASSLRGSAFF
>TRBV5-8|16|TRBJ2-1|TRBD2|.
TGTGCCAGCAGCTTGGTTCTAGCGGGAGGGATCAATGAGCAGTTCTTC
CASSLVLAGGINEQFF
>TRBV9|17|TRBJ1-6|TRBD1|.
TGTGCCAGCAGCGTCCGGGACAGGGACCTCAATAATTCACCCCTCCACTTT
CASSVRDRDLNNSPLHF
>TRBV27|15|TRBJ2-3|.|.
TGTGCCAGCAGTTTAACGGCGGACTCCACAGATACGCAGTATTTT
CASSLTADSTDTQYF
>TRBV5-4|15|TRBJ1-5|.|few
TGTGCCAGCAGCTCAAGAGCGGGGACTTGGCAGCCCCAGCATTTT
CASSSRAGTWQPQHF
>TRBV7-8|12|TRBJ2-1|.|.
TGTGCCAGCAGCCCCACCTACAATGAGCAGTTCTTC
CASSPTYNEQFF
>TRBV29-1|13|TRBJ2-7|TRBD1|.
TGCAGCGCCCGGACAGGGGCTCCTTACGAGCAGTACTTC
CSARTGAPYEQYF
>TRBV6-6|14|TRBJ2-5|TRBD2|.
TGTGCCAGCAGTTACTCGGGGGGGGAGGAGACCCAGTACTTC
CASSYSGGEETQYF
>TRBV18|15|TRBJ2-5|TRBD1|.
TGTGCCACCGGACCCGGGACAGGGTCTAGGGAGACCCAGTACTTC
CATGPGTGSRETQYF
>TRBV7-8|16|TRBJ2-3|TRBD1|.
TGTGCCAGCAGCTGGACAGGGGGCGCGGGCACAGATACGCAGTATTTT
CASSWTGGAGTDTQYF
>TRBV2|12|TRBJ2-1|.|few
TGTGCCACCTGGGGGGCCTACAATGAGCAGTTCTTC
CATWGAYNEQFF
>TRBV3-1/TRBV3-2|14|TRBJ1-2|.|.
TGTGCCAGCAGCCAACAAGGGGGAAACTATGGCTACACCTTC
CASSQQGGNYGYTF
>TRBV29-1|12|TRBJ2-3|.|.
TGCAGCGTTGGCGGGCTCACAGATACGCAGTATTTT
CSVGGLTDTQYF
>TRBV19|12|TRBJ1-6|.|.
TGTGCCAGTAGTACTGTTAATTCACCCCTCCACTTT
CASSTVNSPLHF
>TRBV7-9|15|TRBJ1-1|TRBD1|.
TGTGCCAGCAGCCCAGGAACAGGGGGCGGCGCTGAAGCTTTCTTT
CASSPGTGGGAEAFF
>TRBV28|14|TRBJ2-7|TRBD1|.
TGTGCCAGCAGTTTTCCGGGACAGGGGAAGGAGCAGTACTTC
CASSFPGQGKEQYF
>TRBV4-2|15|TRBJ1-4|TRBD1|.
TGTGCCAGCAGCCAACACAGGGGTTCTAATGAAAAACTGTTTTTT
CASSQHRGSNEKLFF
>TRBV20-1|15|TRBJ1-6|.|.
TGCAGTGCTAGTGGACCCCGAGGGAATAATTCACCCCTCCACTTT
CSASGPRGNNSPLHF
>TRBV11-2|12|TRBJ1-6|.|.
TGTGCCAGCAGCTATCTTAATTCACCCCTCCACTTT
CASSYLNSPLHF
>TRBV12-3/TRBV12-4|12|TRBJ1-2|.|.
TGTGCCAGCAGTGCGGGCGAATATGGCTACACCTTC
CASSAGEYGYTF
>TRBV9|12|TRBJ2-6|.|once
TGTGCCAGCACCGCTGGGGCCAACGTCCTGACTTTC
CASTAGANVLTF
>TRBV7-2|14|TRBJ2-1|TRBD2|.
TGTGCCAGCAGCGCGGTACTCGGGGGGAATGAGCAGTTCTTC
CASSAVLGGNEQFF
>TRBV10-3|15|TRBJ2-3|TRBD2|.
TGTGCCTCCCAGGGGACTAGCGGGAGGAGGGATACGCAGTATTTT
CASQGTSGRRDTQYF
>TRBV5-4|16|TRBJ2-3|TRBD2|.
TGTGCCAGCAGCTTGGACCTAGCGGGAGGGACAGATACGCAGTATTTT
CASSLDLAGGTDTQYF
>TRBV6-2/TRBV6-3|15|TRBJ2-3|TRBD2|.
TGTGCCAGCAGTCTTACTAGCGGGACCACAGATACGCAGTATTTT
CASSLTSGTTDTQYF
>TRBV10-3|14|TRBJ2-7|.|.
TGTGCCATCAGTGGGACACAGAGCTCCTACGAGCAGTACTTC
CAISGTQSSYEQYF
>TRBV10-3|16|TRBJ1-5|TRBD1|.
TGTGCCATCAGTTCCGGACAGGTCGGCAGCAATCAGCCCCAGCATTTT
CAISSGQVGSNQPQHF
>TRBV3-1/TRBV3-2|11|TRBJ2-1|.|once
TGTGCCAGCGGCACCCGGGACTCTGGGTTCTTC
CASGTRDSGFF
>TRBV29-1|13|TRBJ1-2|.|few
TGCAGCGTTGAAGCCCCCCTGGCGGTCAGCTACACCTTC
CSVEAPLAVSYTF
>TRBV4-1|17|TRBJ1-5|TRBD1|.
TGCGCCAGCAGCCAAGGGGACAGAGCGAATAGCAATCAGCCCCAGCATTTT
CASSQGDRANSNQPQHF
>TRBV5-1|15|TRBJ1-2|TRBD1|.
TGCGCCAGCAGAACCGGGACAGGGGAACGGTTTGGCTACACCTTC
CASRTGTGERFGYTF
>TRBV5-1|14|TRBJ1-4|TRBD1|.
TGCGCCAGCAGCTTCGGACAGGGCAACGAAAAACTGTTTTTT
CASSFGQGNEKLFF